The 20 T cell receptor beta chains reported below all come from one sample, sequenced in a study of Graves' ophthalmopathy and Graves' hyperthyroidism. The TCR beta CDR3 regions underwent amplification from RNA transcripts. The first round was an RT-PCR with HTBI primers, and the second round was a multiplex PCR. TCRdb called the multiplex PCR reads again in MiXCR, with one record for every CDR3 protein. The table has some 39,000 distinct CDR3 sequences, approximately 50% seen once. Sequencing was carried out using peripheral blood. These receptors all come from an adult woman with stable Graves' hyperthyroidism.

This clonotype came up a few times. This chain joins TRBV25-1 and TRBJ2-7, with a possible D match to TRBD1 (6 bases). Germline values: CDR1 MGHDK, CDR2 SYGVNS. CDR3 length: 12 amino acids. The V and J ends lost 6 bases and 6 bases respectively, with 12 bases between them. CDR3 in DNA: TGTGCCAGCAGGACGACAGGTCGCGAGCAGTACTTC. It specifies CASRTTGREQYF.

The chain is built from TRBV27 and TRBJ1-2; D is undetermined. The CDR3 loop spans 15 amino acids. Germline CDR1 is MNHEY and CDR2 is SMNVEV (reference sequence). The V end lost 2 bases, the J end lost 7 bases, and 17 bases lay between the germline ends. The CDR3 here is CASSLSGRPLCGYTF. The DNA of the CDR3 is TGTGCCAGCAGTTTAAGTGGACGGCCGTTATGTGGCTACACCTTC.

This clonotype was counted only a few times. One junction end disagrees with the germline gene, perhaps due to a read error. CDR3: CASRGLAGGTAEFF. CDR3 nucleotides: TGTGCCAGCAGGGGACTAGCGGGAGGGACAGCAGAGTTCTTC. This chain uses TRBV27 with TRBJ2-5, with 16 positions matching TRBD2. Germline CDR1 reads MNHEY; CDR2 reads SMNVEV (reference sequence). This CDR3 region has 14 residues.

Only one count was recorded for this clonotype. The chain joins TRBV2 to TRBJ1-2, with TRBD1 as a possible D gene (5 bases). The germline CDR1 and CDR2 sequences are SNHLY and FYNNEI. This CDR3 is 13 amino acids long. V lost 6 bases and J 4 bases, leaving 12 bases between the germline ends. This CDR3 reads CASSPTVFYGYTF. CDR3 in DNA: TGTGCCAGCAGCCCGACAGTCTTCTATGGCTACACCTTC.

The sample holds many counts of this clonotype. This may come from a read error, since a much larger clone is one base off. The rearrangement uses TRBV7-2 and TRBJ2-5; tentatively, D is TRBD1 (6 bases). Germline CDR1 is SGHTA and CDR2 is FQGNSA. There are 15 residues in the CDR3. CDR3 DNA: TGTGCCAGCAGCCCCCCTTTCGACAGGCGAGAGATCCAGTACTTC. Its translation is CASSPPFDRREIQYF.

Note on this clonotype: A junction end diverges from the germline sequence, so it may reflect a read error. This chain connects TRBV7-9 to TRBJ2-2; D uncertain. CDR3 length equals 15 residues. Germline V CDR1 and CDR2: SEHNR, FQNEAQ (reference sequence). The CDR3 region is CASSLIDWNAGELFF. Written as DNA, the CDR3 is TGTGCCAGTAGCTTAATCGACTGGAACGCCGGGGAGCTGTTTTTT.

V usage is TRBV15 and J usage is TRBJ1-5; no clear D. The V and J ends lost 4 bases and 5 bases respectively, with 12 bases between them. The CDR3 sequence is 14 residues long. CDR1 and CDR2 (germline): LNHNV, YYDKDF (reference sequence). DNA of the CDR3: TGTGCCACCAGCAATGAAGGGTCTCATCAGCCCCAGCATTTT. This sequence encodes CATSNEGSHQPQHF. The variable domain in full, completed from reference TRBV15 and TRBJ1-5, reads DAMVIQNPRYQVTQFGKPVTLSCSQTLNHNVMYWYQQKSSQAPKLLFHYYDKDFNNEADTPDNFQSRRPNTSFCFLDIRSPGLGDTAMYLCATSNEGSHQPQHFGDGTRLSIL.

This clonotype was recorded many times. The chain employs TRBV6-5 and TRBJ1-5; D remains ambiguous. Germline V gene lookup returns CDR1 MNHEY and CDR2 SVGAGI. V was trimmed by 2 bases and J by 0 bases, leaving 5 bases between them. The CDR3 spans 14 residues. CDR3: CASSYQYSNQPQHF. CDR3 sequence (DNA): TGTGCCAGCAGTTACCAGTATAGCAATCAGCCCCAGCATTTT.

The CDR3 protein is CSSGRGGWNTEAFF. Here the CDR3 DNA reads TGCAGTTCGGGGAGGGGGGGATGGAACACTGAAGCTTTCTTT. The chain joins TRBV29-1 to TRBJ1-1, with D perhaps TRBD1 (6 bases). CDR1 SQVTM and CDR2 ANQGSEA come from the germline V gene. The CDR3 has 14 residues.

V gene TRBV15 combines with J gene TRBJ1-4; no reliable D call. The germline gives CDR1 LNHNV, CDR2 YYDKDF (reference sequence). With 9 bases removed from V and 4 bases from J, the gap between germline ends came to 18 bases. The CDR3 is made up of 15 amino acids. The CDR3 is CATSSDGSGNEKLFF. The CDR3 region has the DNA TGTGCCACATCGTCAGATGGCAGCGGTAATGAAAAACTGTTTTTT.

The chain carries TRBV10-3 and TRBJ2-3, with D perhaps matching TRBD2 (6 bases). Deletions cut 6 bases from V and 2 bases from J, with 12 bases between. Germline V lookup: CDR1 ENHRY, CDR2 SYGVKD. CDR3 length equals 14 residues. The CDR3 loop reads CAISRLDLTDTQYF. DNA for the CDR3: TGTGCCATCAGCAGACTAGACCTCACAGATACGCAGTATTTT.

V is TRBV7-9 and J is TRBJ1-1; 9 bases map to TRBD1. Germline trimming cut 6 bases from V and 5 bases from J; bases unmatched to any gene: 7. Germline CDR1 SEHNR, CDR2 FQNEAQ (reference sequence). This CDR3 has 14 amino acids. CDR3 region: CASRTGTGYTEAFF. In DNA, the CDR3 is TGTGCCAGCAGAACCGGGACAGGGTATACTGAAGCTTTCTTT.

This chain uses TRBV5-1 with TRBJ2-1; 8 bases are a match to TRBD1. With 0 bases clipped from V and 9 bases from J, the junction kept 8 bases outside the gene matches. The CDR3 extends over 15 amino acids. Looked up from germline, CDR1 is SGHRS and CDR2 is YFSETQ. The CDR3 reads CASSLDPQGGIEQFF. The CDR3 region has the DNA TGCGCCAGCAGCTTGGACCCACAGGGGGGAATTGAGCAGTTCTTC. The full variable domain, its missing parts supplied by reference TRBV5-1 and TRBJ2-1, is KAGVTQTPRYLIKTRGQQVTLSCSPISGHRSVSWYQQTPGQGLQFLFEYFSETQRNKGNFPGRFSGRQFSNSRSEMNVSTLELGDSALYLCASSLDPQGGIEQFFGPGTRLTVL.

Written as DNA, the CDR3 is TGTGCCACCAGGTCGGACGGTAACTATGGCTACACCTTC. It specifies CATRSDGNYGYTF. The rearrangement uses TRBV24-1 and TRBJ1-2; D is uncertain. V gave up 7 bases and J gave up 1 base, with 9 bases separating them. The CDR3 loop spans 13 amino acids. Germline V gives CDR1 KGHDR, CDR2 SFDVKD.

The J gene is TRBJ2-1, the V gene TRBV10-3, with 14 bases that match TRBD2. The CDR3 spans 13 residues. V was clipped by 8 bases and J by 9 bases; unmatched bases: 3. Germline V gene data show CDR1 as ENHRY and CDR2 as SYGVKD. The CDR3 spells CAIGTSGSGEQFF. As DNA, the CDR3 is TGTGCCATCGGGACTAGCGGGAGCGGTGAGCAGTTCTTC.

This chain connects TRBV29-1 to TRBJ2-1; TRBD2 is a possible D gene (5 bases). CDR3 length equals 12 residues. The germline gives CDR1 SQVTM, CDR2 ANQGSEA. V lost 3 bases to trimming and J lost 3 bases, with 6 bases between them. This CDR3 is CSVDEGYNEQFF. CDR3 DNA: TGCAGCGTTGATGAGGGCTACAATGAGCAGTTCTTC.

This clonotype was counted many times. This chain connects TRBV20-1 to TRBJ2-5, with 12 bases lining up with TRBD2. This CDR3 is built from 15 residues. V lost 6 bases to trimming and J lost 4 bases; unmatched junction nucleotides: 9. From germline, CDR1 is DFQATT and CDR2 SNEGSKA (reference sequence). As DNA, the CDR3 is TGCAGTGCCGAGGGGTCTAGCGGGAGGGCAGAGACCCAGTACTTC. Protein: CSAEGSSGRAETQYF.

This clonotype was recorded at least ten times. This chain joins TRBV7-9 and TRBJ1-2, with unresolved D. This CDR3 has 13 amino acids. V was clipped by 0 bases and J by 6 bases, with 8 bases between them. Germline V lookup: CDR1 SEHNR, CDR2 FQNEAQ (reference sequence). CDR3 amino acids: CASSLALVNGYTF. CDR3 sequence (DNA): TGTGCCAGCAGCTTAGCTCTTGTTAATGGCTACACCTTC.

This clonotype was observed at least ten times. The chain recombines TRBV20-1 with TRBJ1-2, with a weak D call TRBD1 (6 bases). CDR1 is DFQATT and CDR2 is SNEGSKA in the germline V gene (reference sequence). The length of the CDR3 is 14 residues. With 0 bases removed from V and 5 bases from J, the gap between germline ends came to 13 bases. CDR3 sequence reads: CSARDGEGGYGYTF. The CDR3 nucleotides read TGCAGTGCTAGAGATGGTGAGGGGGGTTATGGCTACACCTTC.

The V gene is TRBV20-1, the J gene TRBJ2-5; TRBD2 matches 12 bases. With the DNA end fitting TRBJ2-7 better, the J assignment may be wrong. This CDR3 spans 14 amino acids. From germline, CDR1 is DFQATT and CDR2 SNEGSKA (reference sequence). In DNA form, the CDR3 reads TGCAGTGCCAGGATGACTAGCGGGGGCTACGAGCAGTACTTC. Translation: CSARMTSGGYEQYF.